These 31 T cell receptor beta chains were sequenced from one sample in a study of blood T cells in healthy people across ages. A sample-barcoded 5' primer and a J-beta primer mix were used in a second PCR of roughly 6 to 11 cycles. TCRdb re-called the 5' RACE reads with MiXCR, one entry per CDR3 protein. The sample comprises 700,000 or so distinct CDR3 sequences, 22% of which are singletons, and under 25% rests with the top ten. Source material: blood. The receptors shown here come from a man between 65 and 79 years old in good health.

There are a few counts of this clonotype. This chain links TRBV28 with TRBJ2-7; D remains ambiguous. CDR1 and CDR2 from the germline V gene are MDHEN and SYDVKM. The CDR3 loop spans 16 amino acids. V lost 4 bases to trimming and J lost 2 bases, with 18 bases between them. In DNA form, the CDR3 reads TGTGCCAGCAGTTACCCCAGTAAAAGGTTTGCCTACGAGCAGTACTTC. Translated: CASSYPSKRFAYEQYF.

The V gene is TRBV19, the J gene TRBJ2-5; D remains ambiguous. The J call may be incorrect, as the DNA end agrees better with TRBJ2-1. CDR1 LNHDA and CDR2 SQIVND come from the germline V gene (reference sequence). CDR3 length: 15 residues. The CDR3 loop is CASKTRAQSHNEQFF. DNA of the CDR3: TGTGCCAGTAAGACACGGGCCCAATCCCACAATGAGCAGTTCTTC.

This rearrangement joins TRBV12-3 or TRBV12-4 to TRBJ2-5, with TRBD1 matching over 8 bases. The J call may be in error: the DNA end matches TRBJ2-7 better. The CDR3 has 15 residues. The CDR3 loop reads CASRHTGQGGYEQYF. Written as DNA, the CDR3 is TGTGCCAGCAGGCACACTGGACAGGGTGGCTACGAGCAGTACTTC.

There are a few counts of this clonotype. The J gene is TRBJ2-7, the V gene TRBV7-9; 9 bases match TRBD1. Germline V CDR1 and CDR2: SEHNR, FQNEAQ (reference sequence). CDR3 length: 16 residues. J lost 3 bases, V lost 5 bases, and 11 bases had no gene match. The CDR3 is CASSRSFGTGNYEQYF. For the CDR3, the DNA is TGTGCCAGCAGCCGATCCTTTGGGACAGGGAACTACGAGCAGTACTTC.

This clonotype was recorded a few times. This sequence joins TRBV5-5 and TRBJ2-5; D perhaps matches TRBD2 (5 bases). The J call is doubtful: the DNA matches TRBJ2-7 better. Germline assignment: CDR1 SGHKS and CDR2 YYEKEE (reference sequence). The CDR3 sequence is 15 residues long. The CDR3 DNA reads as TGTGCCAGCAGCTTGGATCTTTTGAGGACTTACGAGCAGTACGTC. The encoded protein is CASSLDLLRTYEQYV.

As for this clonotype: This clone may be a read error of a much larger clone one base away. The chain combines TRBV29-1 with TRBJ2-3; 10 nucleotides match TRBD2. The germline gives CDR1 SQVTM, CDR2 ANQGSEA. CDR3 length equals 14 residues. The trim removed 6 bases at V and 10 bases at J, leaving 13 bases unmatched. CDR3 in amino acids: CSVVGLATFDAQYF. Here the CDR3 DNA reads TGCAGCGTGGTGGGACTAGCGACTTTTGATGCGCAGTATTTT.

The rearrangement joins TRBV30 to TRBJ2-2, with TRBD2 matching over 7 bases. Germline V CDR1 and CDR2: GTSNPN, SVGIG (reference sequence). CDR3 length: 14 amino acids. With V trimmed by 3 bases and J by 4 bases, 5 bases remained unmatched. The CDR3 nucleotides are TGTGCCTGGAGAGGGAGGGCCAGCACCGGGGAGCTGTTTTTT. This sequence encodes CAWRGRASTGELFF.

This clonotype was counted between two and nine times. The rearrangement links TRBV5-1 to TRBJ2-1; D may be TRBD2 (7 bases). CDR3 size: 14 residues. Germline-derived CDR1 and CDR2 are SGHRS and YFSETQ. Trimming pared 1 base from V and 6 bases from J, leaving 11 bases between. The CDR3 bases are TGCGCCAGCAGCTTGCACAGGGAGGGCAATGAGCAGTTCTTC. Translating it yields CASSLHREGNEQFF.

With respect to this clonotype: The germline gene is not matched at one end of the junction; a read error may be the cause. This chain joins TRBV12-3 or TRBV12-4 and TRBJ2-3; perhaps TRBD2 as D (7 bases). The CDR3 extends over 14 amino acids. CDR3 amino acids: CASTLRGGADAEYF. CDR3 coding DNA: TGTGCCAGCACTTTAAGGGGGGGAGCAGATGCGGAGTATTTT.

There are a few counts of this clonotype. The chain links TRBV7-2 to TRBJ1-2; TRBD1 agrees at 8 bases. The germline V gene encodes CDR1 SGHTA and CDR2 FQGNSA. With 6 bases clipped from V and 3 bases from J, the junction kept 12 bases outside the gene matches. CDR3 length equals 16 residues. The CDR3 loop is CASRSGGRGLDYGYTF. The CDR3 nucleotides read TGTGCCAGCAGGTCAGGGGGCAGGGGATTGGACTATGGCTACACCTTC.

This clonotype was counted only a few times. This chain uses TRBV5-1 with TRBJ1-6, with unresolved D. The CDR3 covers 15 residues. The V end lost 0 bases, the J end lost 8 bases, and 12 bases lay between the germline ends. CDR1 and CDR2 from the germline V gene are SGHRS and YFSETQ. CDR3 sequence: CASSLEVGSHSPLHF. CDR3 nucleotide sequence: TGCGCCAGCAGCTTGGAAGTTGGGTCTCATTCACCCCTCCACTTT.

This clonotype was seen a handful of times. The chain uses TRBV6-2 or TRBV6-3 and TRBJ1-1; D ambiguous. Per the germline V gene, CDR1 is MNHEY and CDR2 is SVGEGT. The CDR3 sequence is 11 residues long. V lost 7 bases, J lost 8 bases, and 11 bases lay in between. This CDR3 reads CASTMGSEAFF. CDR3 DNA sequence: TGTGCCAGCACCATGGGGTCAGAAGCTTTCTTT.

About this clonotype: A much larger clone lies one base from this, so it may be a read error. V is TRBV6-6 and J is TRBJ1-1, with D unclear. CDR1 is MNHNY, CDR2 SVGAGI, per germline (reference sequence). CDR3 length: 13 amino acids. CDR3 coding DNA: TGTGCCGGCAGTTCGGTAGAGAACACTGAAGCTTTCTTT. It is translated as CAGSSVENTEAFF.

This clonotype was detected ten times or more. The chain has TRBV12-3 or TRBV12-4 and TRBJ2-3; D may be TRBD2 (5 bases). Deletions cut 4 bases from V and 6 bases from J, with 5 bases between. This CDR3 region has 11 residues. This chain's CDR3 is CASSWRDTQYF. As DNA, the CDR3 is TGTGCCAGCAGTTGGAGGGATACGCAGTATTTT.

This clonotype has more than one count but fewer than ten. The rearrangement uses TRBV2 and TRBJ1-5; 10 nucleotides match TRBD1. The CDR3 length is 17 residues. V lost 6 bases to trimming and J lost 1 base; unmatched junction nucleotides: 9. Germline V gene lookup returns CDR1 SNHLY and CDR2 FYNNEI. CDR3 protein: CASRGDRGPWSNQPQHF. CDR3 DNA: TGTGCCAGCAGGGGGGACAGGGGCCCGTGGAGCAATCAGCCCCAGCATTTT. Based on the CDR3 plus reference TRBV2 and TRBJ1-5, the full variable domain is EPEVTQTPSHQVTQMGQEVILRCVPISNHLYFYWYRQILGQKVEFLVSFYNNEISEKSEIFDDQFSVERPDGSNFTLKIRSTKLEDSAMYFCASRGDRGPWSNQPQHFGDGTRLSIL.

The V and J genes are TRBV7-2 and TRBJ2-3; D perhaps matches TRBD2 (6 bases). V lost 6 bases, J lost 2 bases, and 15 bases lay in between. The CDR3 is made up of 15 amino acids. Germline V CDR1 and CDR2: SGHTA, FQGNSA. CDR3 coding DNA: TGTGCCAGCAGACCCCCGACGGGACTCACAGATACGCAGTATTTT. This sequence encodes CASRPPTGLTDTQYF. The full variable domain, rest sourced from reference TRBV7-2 and TRBJ2-3, is GAGVSQSPSNKVTEKGKDVELRCDPISGHTALYWYRQSLGQGLEFLIYFQGNSAPDKSGLPSDRFSAERTGGSVSTLTIQRTQQEDSAVYLCASRPPTGLTDTQYFGPGTRLTVL.

This chain joins TRBV20-1 and TRBJ2-1; weak D call: TRBD2 (5 bases). Trimming took off 5 bases at V and 1 base at J, with 15 bases between the two ends. The CDR3 extends over 15 amino acids. Germline values: CDR1 DFQATT, CDR2 SNEGSKA (reference sequence). In nucleotides, the CDR3 is TGCAGTGCTGGGAGCCCTACCCTATCCTACAATGAGCAGTTCTTC. Translated, it gives CSAGSPTLSYNEQFF.

This chain connects TRBV2 to TRBJ2-5; D assignment may be TRBD1 or TRBD2 (5 bases each). The J call could be wrong; TRBJ2-7 is a better fit for the DNA end. This CDR3 region has 12 residues. Per germline, CDR1 SNHLY and CDR2 FYNNEI. The CDR3, as DNA: TGTGCCAGCAGCGTACGAGGGACCGAGCAGTACGTC. Translating gives CASSVRGTEQYV.

V usage is TRBV5-1 and J usage is TRBJ2-1; no clear D. The CDR3 has 15 amino acids. Germline V gene data show CDR1 as SGHRS and CDR2 as YFSETQ. Trimming cost V 0 bases and J 8 bases, with 15 bases left between them. The CDR3 here is CASSLASMGRDEQFF. Here the CDR3 DNA reads TGCGCCAGCAGCTTGGCCTCGATGGGCCGGGATGAGCAGTTCTTC.

This chain joins TRBV20-1 and TRBJ2-4; 10 bases line up with TRBD2. The CDR3 covers 17 residues. Germline CDR1 DFQATT, CDR2 SNEGSKA (reference sequence). Unmatched junction bases numbered 10, after V lost 5 bases and J lost 0 bases. The CDR3 nucleotides are TGCAGTGCTGGCAGGACTAGCGGACTGCTAGCCAAAAACATTCAGTACTTC. Its translation is CSAGRTSGLLAKNIQYF.

This clonotype was recorded many times. V gene TRBV7-2 combines with J gene TRBJ2-3, with D maybe TRBD2 (6 bases). V was pared by 4 bases and J by 3 bases, with 11 bases between. CDR3 length equals 14 residues. Germline V gives CDR1 SGHTA, CDR2 FQGNSA. CDR3 nucleotide sequence: TGTGCCAGCAGCTCGGGACTTATTACAGATACGCAGTATTTT. It is translated as CASSSGLITDTQYF.

This clonotype was counted ten times or more. This chain joins TRBV27 and TRBJ2-5, with 7 nucleotides matching TRBD1. V shed 5 bases, J shed 3 bases, and the junction held 9 bases outside the gene matches. CDR1 MNHEY and CDR2 SMNVEV come from the germline V gene (reference sequence). This CDR3 has 15 residues. CDR3 region: CASSSQPGQKETQYF. The DNA for the CDR3 is TGTGCCAGCAGTAGCCAGCCGGGACAGAAAGAGACCCAGTACTTC.

This clonotype has just a few counts. The chain recombines TRBV20-1 with TRBJ2-1; D is possibly TRBD2 (6 bases). CDR1 is DFQATT and CDR2 is SNEGSKA in the germline V gene (reference sequence). This CDR3 is built from 14 residues. The V end lost 4 bases, the J end lost 10 bases, and 20 bases lay between the germline ends. CDR3 residues: CSATSGLNRAEQFF. CDR3 coding DNA: TGCAGTGCTACCTCGGGACTCAATCGGGCGGAGCAGTTCTTC.

Points on this clonotype: Sequence at one end of the junction differs from germline and may be a read error. The J gene is TRBJ2-1, the V gene TRBV7-2; possibly TRBD2 for D (5 bases). CDR1 and CDR2 from the germline V gene are SGHTA and FQGNSA. The length of the CDR3 is 15 residues. CDR3 sequence reads: CASSPLAWAYDEQFF. CDR3 DNA sequence: TGTGCCAGCAGCCCCCTAGCCTGGGCCTACGATGAGCAGTTCTTC.

The rearrangement joins TRBV24-1 to TRBJ2-1; tentative D call: TRBD2 (7 bases). Germline CDR1 reads KGHDR; CDR2 reads SFDVKD. This CDR3 region has 15 residues. Trimming pared 3 bases from V and 5 bases from J, leaving 13 bases between. The CDR3, as DNA: TGTGCCACCAGTGATCATCGGGGGGCAAACAATGAGCAGTTCTTC. As protein: CATSDHRGANNEQFF.

The J gene is TRBJ2-2, the V gene TRBV18; maybe TRBD2 (5 bases). From germline, CDR1 is KGHSH and CDR2 LQKENI. The V and J ends lost 2 bases and 2 bases respectively, with 9 bases between them. There are 15 residues in the CDR3. The CDR3 DNA reads as TGTGCCAGCTCACCATCCGGGATCAACACCGGGGAGCTGTTTTTT. Encoded protein: CASSPSGINTGELFF.

The rearrangement uses TRBV27 and TRBJ1-2; D might be TRBD1 (5 bases). Germline-derived CDR1 and CDR2 are MNHEY and SMNVEV (reference sequence). Trimming stripped 3 bases from V and 6 bases from J, with 17 bases between. The CDR3 covers 15 residues. This CDR3 is CASSFRGGREDGYTF. The CDR3 DNA reads as TGTGCCAGCAGTTTTAGGGGTGGTAGGGAGGATGGCTACACCTTC.

The table lists this clonotype with many counts. This sequence joins TRBV7-9 and TRBJ2-5, with D possibly matching TRBD1 (5 bases). V was trimmed by 5 bases and J by 2 bases, leaving 12 bases between them. This CDR3 contains 14 residues. Germline values: CDR1 SEHNR, CDR2 FQNEAQ (reference sequence). The CDR3 sequence is CASSPLGPQETQYF. CDR3 coding DNA: TGTGCCAGCAGCCCGTTGGGGCCACAAGAGACCCAGTACTTC.

This clonotype was seen more than once but under ten times. The rearrangement joins TRBV25-1 to TRBJ1-1; TRBD1 matches at 7 bases. This CDR3 is 16 amino acids long. Germline trimming cut 3 bases from V and 11 bases from J; bases unmatched to any gene: 18. Germline CDR1 and CDR2: MGHDK and SYGVNS. CDR3 nucleotides: TGTGCCAGCAGTGACTGGGAGGGTAGGGGACAGCAGGATGCTTTCTTT. Its protein product is CASSDWEGRGQQDAFF.

This clonotype was counted at least ten times. The genes are TRBV11-2 and TRBJ2-5, with D perhaps assigned TRBD1 or TRBD2 (5 bases each). V lost 5 bases to trimming and J lost 0 bases, with 13 bases between them. Germline CDR1 is SGHAT and CDR2 is FQNNGV. CDR3 length equals 15 residues. CDR3 amino acids: CASSTRGEYQETQYF. CDR3 in DNA: TGTGCCAGCAGCACGAGGGGAGAGTACCAAGAGACCCAGTACTTC.

The table lists this clonotype with a few counts. The chain couples TRBV9 to TRBJ2-5; 12 nucleotides match TRBD2. CDR3 length: 15 residues. CDR1 SGDLS and CDR2 YYNGEE come from the germline V gene. With V trimmed by 2 bases and J by 5 bases, 4 bases remained unmatched. This chain's CDR3 is CASSVGLAGMETQYF. The CDR3 DNA follows: TGTGCCAGCAGCGTCGGACTAGCGGGGATGGAGACCCAGTACTTC. Full variable domain (missing parts from reference TRBV9 and TRBJ2-5): DSGVTQTPKHLITATGQRVTLRCSPRSGDLSVYWYQQSLDQGLQFLIQYYNGEERAKGNILERFSAQQFPDLHSELNLSSLELGDSALYFCASSVGLAGMETQYFGPGTRLLVL.